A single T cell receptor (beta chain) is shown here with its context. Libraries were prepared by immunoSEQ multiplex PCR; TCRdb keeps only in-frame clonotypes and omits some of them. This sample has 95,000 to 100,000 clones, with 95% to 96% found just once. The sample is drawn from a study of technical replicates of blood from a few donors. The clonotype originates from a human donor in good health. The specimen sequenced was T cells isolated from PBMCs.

CDR3 residues: CASSLDARTDTQYF. The DNA for the CDR3 is TGTGCCAGCAGCTTGGATGCTAGAACAGATACGCAGTATTTT. This chain links TRBV5-4 with TRBJ2-3; no firm D call. V was pared by 0 bases and J by 3 bases, with 8 bases between. Germline CDR1 and CDR2: SGHNT and YYREEE (reference sequence). There are 14 residues in the CDR3.